Below, 30 T cell receptor beta chains from the same sample are listed, as sequenced in a study of cytomegalovirus exposure and HLA in healthy donors (TCRdb year 2017). Library creation used the immunoSEQ multiplex PCR assay. For the multiplex PCR, a mixture combining 60 forward primers for TCR Vbeta segments and 13 reverse primers for TCR Jbeta segments was used. TCRdb retrieved this table from immuneACCESS and kept in-frame rearrangements only. Not all clones are present; in checked studies, unresolved V genes account for under half, and no reason is known for the remainder. The sample table shows more than 95,000 clones, and 75% to 85% are seen once. The top ten constitute roughly 9.3% of the sample. The specimen was PBMCs. These receptors were obtained from a woman aged 45 to 65 in good health and CMV-seropositive.

The chain carries TRBV18 and TRBJ1-4; D ambiguous. The CDR3 runs to 13 residues. Germline loops: CDR1 KGHSH, CDR2 LQKENI. V was trimmed by 6 bases and J by 6 bases, leaving 11 bases between them. This chain's CDR3 is CASSRSVDEKLFF. DNA of the CDR3: TGTGCCAGCTCGCGCTCCGTGGATGAAAAACTGTTTTTT.

This clone was detected only once. This chain links TRBV7-6 with TRBJ2-2; D remains ambiguous. Germline CDR1 SGHVS, CDR2 FNYEAQ. CDR3 size: 17 residues. Trimming took off 2 bases at V and 0 bases at J, with 13 bases between the two ends. CDR3 amino acids: CASSLLGSTTNTGELFF. In DNA, the CDR3 is TGTGCCAGCAGCTTACTTGGCAGTACTACGAACACCGGGGAGCTGTTTTTT.

V usage is TRBV27 and J usage is TRBJ1-4, with a tentative D call TRBD1 (5 bases). Germline-derived CDR1 and CDR2 are MNHEY and SMNVEV (reference sequence). V was cut by 6 bases and J by 8 bases, with 13 bases left in between. The CDR3 is 13 residues long. CDR3 loop: CASSPRGYEKLFF. The CDR3 DNA sequence: TGTGCCAGCAGCCCTAGGGGTTACGAAAAACTGTTTTTT. Drawing the rest from reference TRBV27 and TRBJ1-4, the complete variable domain is EAQVTQNPRYLITVTGKKLTVTCSQNMNHEYMSWYRQDPGLGLRQIYYSMNVEVTDKGDVPEGYKVSRKEKRNFPLILESPSPNQTSLYFCASSPRGYEKLFFGSGTQLSVL.

The chain links TRBV5-1 to TRBJ2-7; tentative D call: TRBD1 (6 bases). Trimming cost V 3 bases and J 3 bases, with 16 bases left between them. The CDR3 sequence is 15 residues long. Germline lookup yields CDR1 SGHRS and CDR2 YFSETQ. In DNA, the CDR3 is TGCGCCAGCAGCTCGCGCGTGACAGGCGACTACGAGCAGTACTTC. Protein product: CASSSRVTGDYEQYF. Based on the CDR3 plus reference TRBV5-1 and TRBJ2-7, the full variable domain is KAGVTQTPRYLIKTRGQQVTLSCSPISGHRSVSWYQQTPGQGLQFLFEYFSETQRNKGNFPGRFSGRQFSNSRSEMNVSTLELGDSALYLCASSSRVTGDYEQYFGPGTRLTVT.

This rearrangement joins TRBV19 to TRBJ1-5; possibly TRBD1 for D (6 bases). Trimming pared 10 bases from V and 9 bases from J, leaving 16 bases between. Per germline, CDR1 LNHDA and CDR2 SQIVND (reference sequence). The CDR3 sequence is 12 residues long. CDR3 sequence reads: CATGQIGAPQHF. The CDR3 region has the DNA TGTGCCACCGGACAGATCGGGGCGCCCCAGCATTTT.

The chain links TRBV30 to TRBJ2-7, with D perhaps matching TRBD2 (6 bases). Looked up from germline, CDR1 is GTSNPN and CDR2 is SVGIG (reference sequence). CDR3 length: 12 amino acids. V dropped 4 bases and J dropped 1 base, with 8 bases sitting between them. The CDR3 reads CAWTAGSYEQYF. For the CDR3, the DNA is TGTGCCTGGACCGCGGGATCCTACGAGCAGTACTTC.

The genes are TRBV9 and TRBJ2-2; 9 positions match TRBD2. Germline trimming cut 4 bases from V and 1 base from J; bases unmatched to any gene: 2. CDR3 size: 15 residues. Looked up from germline, CDR1 is SGDLS and CDR2 is YYNGEE. Written as DNA, the CDR3 is TGTGCCAGCAGCCTTAGCGGGGGGAACACCGGGGAGCTGTTTTTT. This encodes CASSLSGGNTGELFF.

This clone was found once. In nucleotides, the CDR3 is TGTGCCAGCAGCTGGACAGCGAATTCCTACAATGAGCAGTTCTTC. Its translation is CASSWTANSYNEQFF. V and J are TRBV7-9 and TRBJ2-1; D is perhaps TRBD1 (6 bases). The CDR3 is 15 residues long. The germline V and J ends were trimmed by 4 bases and 1 base, with 11 bases remaining between them. The germline gives CDR1 SEHNR, CDR2 FQNEAQ (reference sequence).

The V call is TRBV6-1, the J call TRBJ2-1; TRBD1 matches at 8 bases. With V trimmed by 3 bases and J by 5 bases, 6 bases remained unmatched. This CDR3 is built from 15 residues. CDR1 and CDR2 (germline): MNHNS, SASEGT. CDR3 DNA: TGTGCCAGCAGTGAGCGTCAGGGGGCTGACAATGAGCAGTTCTTC. Translation gives CASSERQGADNEQFF.

V and J are TRBV7-3 and TRBJ2-7; 8 positions match TRBD1. V was pared by 5 bases and J by 6 bases, with 6 bases of the junction left unmatched. The CDR3 runs 13 residues. Per germline, CDR1 SGHTA and CDR2 FQGTGA. CDR3 DNA: TGTGCCAGCAGCCTGACAGGGGTCGGCGAGCAGTACTTC. It codes for CASSLTGVGEQYF.

The chain combines TRBV29-1 with TRBJ1-2; TRBD1 agrees at 8 bases. After removal of 6 bases from V and 5 bases from J, the junction contained 8 bases not matched to a gene. Looked up from germline, CDR1 is SQVTM and CDR2 is ANQGSEA. The CDR3 has 13 residues. CDR3 in amino acids: CSVEDRATYGYTF. CDR3 DNA sequence: TGCAGCGTAGAGGACAGGGCGACTTATGGCTACACCTTC.

The chain recombines TRBV11-2 with TRBJ2-2, with unresolved D. Between the trimmed V and J ends, which lost 5 bases and 5 bases, there was a span of 6 bases. Germline V gene sequence: CDR1 SGHAT, CDR2 FQNNGV. This CDR3 region has 12 residues. This chain's CDR3 is CASSALTGELFF. CDR3 coding DNA: TGTGCCAGCAGCGCACTTACCGGGGAGCTGTTTTTT.

The rearrangement links TRBV7-8 to TRBJ2-7, with 7 bases fitting TRBD2. From germline, CDR1 is SGHVS and CDR2 FQNEAQ. The CDR3 runs 15 residues. J gave up 5 bases and V 3 bases, and 10 bases lay outside the gene matches. This chain's CDR3 is CASSFLGGAGDEQYF. The CDR3 DNA follows: TGTGCCAGCAGCTTCCTGGGAGGGGCAGGCGACGAGCAGTACTTC.

V usage is TRBV9 and J usage is TRBJ1-4; no firm D call. Germline V CDR1 and CDR2: SGDLS, YYNGEE. The CDR3 has 15 residues. Trimming cost V 4 bases and J 3 bases, with 13 bases left between them. Here the CDR3 DNA reads TGTGCCAGCAGCCCAAGGCCGGCGGCTAATGAAAAACTGTTTTTT. Residues: CASSPRPAANEKLFF.

The chain uses TRBV28 and TRBJ2-7, with 8 bases that match TRBD1. This CDR3 spans 15 amino acids. V gave up 2 bases and J gave up 2 bases; unmatched junction bases: 5. The germline V gene encodes CDR1 MDHEN and CDR2 SYDVKM. The chain's CDR3 is CASSLGAGGTYEQYF. In DNA, the CDR3 is TGTGCCAGCAGTTTAGGGGCAGGGGGCACCTACGAGCAGTACTTC.

The chain has TRBV9 and TRBJ2-3; D not certain. The V gene lost 4 bases and the J gene lost 2 bases, with 5 bases spanning the gap. The CDR3 extends over 12 amino acids. CDR1 SGDLS and CDR2 YYNGEE come from the germline V gene. The CDR3 DNA reads TGTGCCAGCAGCTCAATCACAGATACGCAGTATTTT. It yields the protein CASSSITDTQYF.

Only a few counts were recorded for this clone. This chain uses TRBV11-2 with TRBJ2-2, with D hard to call. The germline V and J ends were trimmed by 5 bases and 0 bases, with 13 bases remaining between them. The CDR3 is 16 amino acids. CDR1 is SGHAT, CDR2 FQNNGV, per germline. The CDR3 DNA reads TGTGCCAGCAGCCGCAGCCCGACTGCGAACACCGGGGAGCTGTTTTTT. It yields the protein CASSRSPTANTGELFF. Variable domain in full (rest from reference TRBV11-2 and TRBJ2-2): EAGVAQSPRYKIIEKRQSVAFWCNPISGHATLYWYQQILGQGPKLLIQFQNNGVVDDSQLPKDRFSAERLKGVDSTLKIQPAKLEDSAVYLCASSRSPTANTGELFFGEGSRLTVL.

This clone appeared once. V usage is TRBV6-5 and J usage is TRBJ2-3; D is perhaps TRBD2 (7 bases). Germline V gene data show CDR1 as MNHEY and CDR2 as SVGAGI. The CDR3 is 16 residues long. With 2 bases removed from V and 0 bases from J, the gap between germline ends came to 12 bases. The CDR3: CASSYRAGASTDTQYF. Here the CDR3 DNA reads TGTGCCAGCAGTTACCGTGCGGGGGCTAGCACAGATACGCAGTATTTT.

The chain carries TRBV29-1 and TRBJ1-2; D uncertain. V was cut by 5 bases and J by 7 bases, with 26 bases left in between. This CDR3 comprises 16 residues. Germline V gene lookup returns CDR1 SQVTM and CDR2 ANQGSEA. CDR3 sequence reads: CSVSTRHSLRPGGYTF. CDR3 bases: TGCAGCGTTTCTACACGCCATTCCCTTCGGCCAGGTGGCTACACCTTC. Together with reference TRBV29-1 and TRBJ1-2, the CDR3 gives the full variable domain: SAVISQKPSRDICQRGTSLTIQCQVDSQVTMMFWYRQQPGQSLTLIATANQGSEATYESGFVIDKFPISRPNLTFSTLTVSNMSPEDSSIYLCSVSTRHSLRPGGYTFGSGTRLTVV.

DNA for the CDR3: TGTGCCAGTCAAGAAAACAGTGCCGGGGAGCTGTTTTTT. This codes for CASQENSAGELFF. V usage is TRBV9 and J usage is TRBJ2-2; D gene uncertain. Germline values: CDR1 SGDLS, CDR2 YYNGEE. The V gene lost 8 bases and the J gene lost 6 bases, with 14 bases spanning the gap. The CDR3 contains 13 residues.

The V call is TRBV6-5, the J call TRBJ1-1, with D possibly TRBD1 on 6 matching bases. There are 16 residues in the CDR3. The ends were cut back, 1 base at V and 3 bases at J, with 15 bases in the middle. Germline CDR1 MNHEY, CDR2 SVGAGI. CDR3 nucleotides: TGTGCCAGCAGTTACTTGGACAGTAGAGAGGACACTGAAGCTTTCTTT. The encoded protein is CASSYLDSREDTEAFF.

The chain carries TRBV7-3 and TRBJ1-1; unclear D gene. Germline CDR1 and CDR2: SGHTA and FQGTGA. The CDR3 runs 13 residues. V gave up 5 bases and J gave up 8 bases, with 15 bases separating them. The chain's CDR3 is CASSLDRDQEAFF. The CDR3 nucleotides are TGTGCCAGCAGCCTAGACCGGGATCAGGAAGCTTTCTTT.

In nucleotides, the CDR3 is TGCGCCAGCTGGGGGGACAGTCAAGAGACCCAGTACTTC. Its protein product is CASWGDSQETQYF. The rearrangement uses TRBV5-1 and TRBJ2-5; possibly TRBD1 for D (7 bases). The germline V gene encodes CDR1 SGHRS and CDR2 YFSETQ. Trimming removed 7 bases from V and 2 bases from J, with 12 bases in between. The CDR3 covers 13 residues.

The chain recombines TRBV4-3 with TRBJ2-1; 7 bases are shared with TRBD2. The CDR3 extends over 16 amino acids. Losses at the gene ends were 0 bases for V and 5 bases for J; bases not matched to a gene: 7. Germline lookup yields CDR1 LGHNA and CDR2 YSLEER. CDR3 nucleotide sequence: TGCGCCAGCAGCCAAGAAGTAGCGGGTGTAAACAATGAGCAGTTCTTC. Translation: CASSQEVAGVNNEQFF.

The rearrangement links TRBV6-4 to TRBJ2-3; 9 bases fit TRBD2. The germline gives CDR1 MRHNA, CDR2 SNTAGT. Unmatched junction bases numbered 7, after V lost 6 bases and J lost 6 bases. This CDR3 spans 14 amino acids. CDR3 residues: CASSPGLASDTQYF. The CDR3 nucleotides are TGTGCCAGCAGCCCCGGACTAGCGTCGGATACGCAGTATTTT.

CDR3 bases: TGCAGCGTTGGGGACAGGGAGAGCACTGAAGCTTTCTTT. This translates into CSVGDRESTEAFF. This chain links TRBV29-1 with TRBJ1-1, with 9 bases fitting TRBD1. There are 13 residues in the CDR3. Germline CDR1 and CDR2: SQVTM and ANQGSEA. Trimming at V came to 4 bases and at J to 4 bases, leaving 4 bases not matched to a gene.

This chain links TRBV4-1 with TRBJ1-2; D is unclear. The CDR3 is made up of 15 amino acids. Trimming removed 0 bases at V and 4 bases at J, with 12 bases between. Germline V gene lookup returns CDR1 MGHRA and CDR2 YSYEKL. CDR3 in amino acids: CASSQDLGRSYGYTF. Written as DNA, the CDR3 is TGCGCCAGCAGCCAAGATCTCGGGAGGAGCTATGGCTACACCTTC.

This clone showed up just a few times. The genes are TRBV4-2 and TRBJ2-3, with 10 bases aligning to TRBD2. V shed 4 bases, J shed 0 bases, and the junction held 13 bases outside the gene matches. Germline V lookup: CDR1 LGHNA, CDR2 YNFKEQ. This CDR3 spans 19 amino acids. CDR3 sequence (DNA): TGTGCCAGCAGCCCACCGCACCTAGCGGGGGTCGCTAGCACAGATACGCAGTATTTT. It yields the protein CASSPPHLAGVASTDTQYF.

The rearrangement links TRBV29-1 to TRBJ2-2, with no clear D. Germline V gene lookup returns CDR1 SQVTM and CDR2 ANQGSEA. Trimming left V 8 bases short and J 5 bases short, with 18 bases between. The CDR3 has 14 amino acids. Here the CDR3 reads CSNHCHEETGELFF. Here the CDR3 DNA reads TGCAGCAACCATTGTCACGAGGAGACCGGGGAGCTGTTTTTT.

This clone was seen more than once but under ten times. This sequence joins TRBV7-8 and TRBJ2-1; TRBD1 matches at 10 bases. The CDR3 is 18 residues long. Germline trimming cut 2 bases from V and 3 bases from J; bases unmatched to any gene: 10. In germline, CDR1 is SGHVS, CDR2 FQNEAQ. Here the CDR3 reads CASSLHRDRGVLYNEQFF. The CDR3 coding sequence is TGTGCCAGCAGCTTACACCGGGACAGGGGCGTCCTCTACAATGAGCAGTTCTTC.